The 9 T cell receptor beta chains presented below share a single source sample, sequenced in a study of T cell repertoires in cytomegalovirus infection (dated by TCRdb to between 2019 and 2020). Instrument on record: Illumina HiSeq 1500. In TCRdb, the public reads were trimmed at Q25 with fastp and aligned with MiXCR, with productive beta chains retained. Duplicate CDR3 protein sequences are folded into a single record with the most common DNA and genes. This sample is represented by some 100,000 distinct CDR3 sequences; 23% of them were singletons. The ten largest clones represent 39% of the sample. The sequenced sample consisted of CD8+ T cells from PBMCs. All receptors derive from a human donor in good health (CMV status not recorded). Some clones in this sample may be carry-over from other donors' samples.

This clonotype was recorded a few times. The chain links TRBV28 to TRBJ1-1; D is perhaps TRBD1 (6 bases). In germline, CDR1 is MDHEN, CDR2 SYDVKM. This CDR3 contains 16 residues. V lost 3 bases to trimming and J lost 3 bases, with 17 bases between them. In nucleotides, the CDR3 is TGTGCCAGCAGTTTTGGTTGGGGGCGTAGGGACACTGAAGCTTTCTTT. Translated, it gives CASSFGWGRRDTEAFF.

On this clonotype: This clone may be a read error of a much larger clone one base away. The gene calls are TRBV7-3 and TRBJ2-6; tentatively, D is TRBD1 (5 bases). The CDR3 consists of 14 residues. Germline CDR1 reads SGHTA; CDR2 reads FQGTGA. In DNA form, the CDR3 reads TGTGCCAGCAGCCCAACCTCTGGGGCCAACATCCTGACTTTC. Protein sequence: CASSPTSGANILTF.

The V and J genes are TRBV6-1 and TRBJ2-1, with D tentatively TRBD1 (6 bases). The V end lost 5 bases, the J end lost 4 bases, and 18 bases lay between the germline ends. This CDR3 region has 16 residues. CDR1 and CDR2 from the germline V gene are MNHNS and SASEGT. This chain's CDR3 is CASSISGAPPYNEQFF. CDR3 bases: TGTGCCAGCAGTATCTCAGGGGCGCCTCCTTACAATGAGCAGTTCTTC.

This clonotype showed up many times. The chain joins TRBV7-2 to TRBJ2-1; 9 bases line up with TRBD2. V dropped 2 bases and J dropped 3; count of bases not matched to a gene: 2. The CDR3 spans 15 residues. Germline CDR1 and CDR2: SGHTA and FQGNSA. CDR3: CASSLLAGLYNEQFF. The CDR3 DNA reads TGTGCCAGCAGCTTACTAGCGGGGCTCTACAATGAGCAGTTCTTC.

This clonotype has only a few counts. The chain links TRBV4-3 to TRBJ1-1, with D perhaps matching TRBD1 (6 bases). The V gene lost 0 bases and the J gene lost 1 base, with 12 bases spanning the gap. Germline CDR1 is LGHNA and CDR2 is YSLEER. CDR3 length: 16 residues. CDR3 bases: TGCGCCAGCAGCCAAGATAGGGGGACACCGAACACTGAAGCTTTCTTT. Translating it yields CASSQDRGTPNTEAFF.

This clonotype occurred a few times. The rearrangement links TRBV7-9 to TRBJ1-4; 10 bases line up with TRBD1. Germline V gene lookup returns CDR1 SEHNR and CDR2 FQNEAQ (reference sequence). J was trimmed by 8 bases and V by 1 base; bases with no gene match: 10. The CDR3 is 17 amino acids. The CDR3 nucleotides are TGTGCCAGCAGCTTAGGACAAACGGACAGGGGGAGCGAAAAACTGTTTTTT. It specifies CASSLGQTDRGSEKLFF.

This clonotype rates as medium-sized (0.01 to 0.1%). The chain has TRBV12-3 or TRBV12-4 and TRBJ1-2; D not resolved. This CDR3 contains 14 residues. Trimming removed 3 bases from V and 1 base from J, with 9 bases in between. CDR3: CASSLDGVNYGYTF. The CDR3 DNA sequence: TGTGCCAGCAGTTTGGACGGGGTTAACTATGGCTACACCTTC.

The chain carries TRBV20-1 and TRBJ2-2; D not resolved. V was pared by 5 bases and J by 6 bases, with 13 bases between. This CDR3 is built from 13 residues. Germline V gene lookup returns CDR1 DFQATT and CDR2 SNEGSKA (reference sequence). CDR3: CSALDVSSGELFF. The DNA for the CDR3 is TGCAGTGCTCTTGACGTGTCCTCCGGGGAGCTGTTTTTT.

The J gene is TRBJ2-6, the V gene TRBV7-3, with unresolved D. CDR1 and CDR2 (germline): SGHTA, FQGTGA. This CDR3 comprises 15 residues. Trimming took off 5 bases at V and 2 bases at J, with 10 bases between the two ends. The CDR3: CASSPGLAGANVLTF. CDR3 nucleotides: TGTGCCAGCAGCCCCGGATTGGCTGGGGCCAACGTCCTGACTTTC.